One and the same sample provided the 8 T cell receptor beta chains below, sequenced in a study of vaccination and CD4 T cells after COVID-19. Noted treatment: roughly ten-day PBMC culture with coronavirus spike peptide pools or control peptides (ViraFEST assay). Before the COVID-19 pandemic (2011-2018), CD4+ T cells were obtained from the unexposed donor. The Oncomine TCR Beta short-read assay was what sequenced the DNA obtained from cultured CD4+ T cells. Genomic DNA extraction was carried out from cultured CD4+ T cells. TCRdb recomputed calls from the PCR reads with MiXCR, one row per CDR3 protein. The sample records around 10,000 distinct CDR3 sequences, almost 40% being singletons. The antigens of these receptors remain unknown. Sequencing was carried out using CD4+ T cells from blood, cultured in vitro. The receptors come from a human donor in good health.

The sample holds a few counts of this clonotype. The rearrangement uses TRBV20-1 and TRBJ2-7, with unresolved D. The germline V gene has CDR1 DFQATT and CDR2 SNEGSKA (reference sequence). Trimming took 4 bases from V and 3 from J, leaving 19 bases between them. This CDR3 is 15 amino acids long. The CDR3 nucleotides read TGCAGTGCTACACCCCCGGCCAGAAGTCGCTACGAGCAGTACTTC. As protein: CSATPPARSRYEQYF.

This clonotype was observed a handful of times. The chain couples TRBV21-1 to TRBJ1-2; TRBD1, as called in the table, went unchecked against the DNA. TRBV21-1 is a listed pseudogene. This CDR3 spans 14 amino acids. The CDR3 sequence: CASSIHRGLSGYTF. DNA of the CDR3: TGTGCCAGCAGCATTCACAGGGGGCTTAGTGGCTACACCTTC.

V and J are TRBV7-3 and TRBJ1-2, with D possibly matching TRBD1 (6 bases). The CDR3 loop spans 13 amino acids. V was shortened by 0 bases and J by 4 bases, with 6 bases between the two germline ends. Germline CDR1 is SGHTA and CDR2 is FQGTGA. CDR3 residues: CASSLTGGYGYTF. The CDR3 region has the DNA TGTGCCAGCAGCTTAACAGGGGGCTATGGCTACACCTTC.

About this clonotype itself: A read error may produce the germline difference seen at one junction end. This chain joins TRBV27 and TRBJ2-1; tentatively, D is TRBD1 (5 bases). From germline, CDR1 is MNHEY and CDR2 SMNVEV (reference sequence). This CDR3 is 16 amino acids long. The CDR3 DNA is TGTGCCAGCAGAGGGGCTGGCTGGCAGTCTTACAATGAGCAGTTTTTC. This translates into CASRGAGWQSYNEQFF.

A few counts support this clonotype. For the CDR3, the DNA is TGTGCCATCAGACGCACAGATACGCAGTATTTT. It specifies CAIRRTDTQYF. The V gene is TRBV10-3, the J gene TRBJ2-3; D unresolved. Trimming shortened V by 6 bases and J by 1 base, and 2 bases separated the two germline ends. Germline CDR1 and CDR2: ENHRY and SYGVKD. CDR3 length: 11 residues.

This clonotype was picked up a small number of times. The gene calls are TRBV7-9 and TRBJ2-2, with D possibly called TRBD1 or TRBD2 (6 bases each). Germline V gene sequence: CDR1 SEHNR, CDR2 FQNEAQ (reference sequence). This CDR3 has 15 amino acids. Deletions cut 5 bases from V and 6 bases from J, with 16 bases between. The CDR3 nucleotides read TGTGCCAGCAGCCGGGGGCCAGCCGGGTCCGGGGAGCTGTTTTTT. Translation: CASSRGPAGSGELFF.

The chain links TRBV5-1 to TRBJ2-5; TRBD2 matches 7 bases. The CDR3 is 16 amino acids. In germline, CDR1 is SGHRS, CDR2 YFSETQ. With V trimmed by 4 bases and J by 2 bases, 11 bases remained unmatched. The CDR3 region is CASSPTSPGRQETQYF. CDR3 bases: TGCGCCAGCAGCCCGACTAGCCCCGGTAGGCAAGAGACCCAGTACTTC. Looking up the rest from reference TRBV5-1 and TRBJ2-5 gives the full variable domain: KAGVTQTPRYLIKTRGQQVTLSCSPISGHRSVSWYQQTPGQGLQFLFEYFSETQRNKGNFPGRFSGRQFSNSRSEMNVSTLELGDSALYLCASSPTSPGRQETQYFGPGTRLLVL.

This clonotype turned up a few times. The CDR3 reads CASTTGLAGVGETQYF. CDR3 in DNA: TGCGCCAGCACCACGGGACTAGCGGGAGTCGGGGAGACCCAGTACTTC. The chain recombines TRBV5-1 with TRBJ2-5, with 14 nucleotides matching TRBD2. From germline, CDR1 is SGHRS and CDR2 YFSETQ. CDR3 length equals 16 residues. V was clipped by 6 bases and J by 5 bases; unmatched bases: 9. The full variable domain, with the rest looked up from reference TRBV5-1 and TRBJ2-5, is KAGVTQTPRYLIKTRGQQVTLSCSPISGHRSVSWYQQTPGQGLQFLFEYFSETQRNKGNFPGRFSGRQFSNSRSEMNVSTLELGDSALYLCASTTGLAGVGETQYFGPGTRLLVL.